The source of this TCR beta chain is a study of sequential checkpoint blockade in melanoma. Across the study: After both sequences, patients received maintenance nivolumab. Roughly 20 patients had matched tumor biopsies before treatment and at week 13 after nivolumab or ipilimumab alone. Regarding the study as a whole: In arm A, pretreatment tumor clonality was associated with response.

This clone occurred a few times. The antigen remains undetermined. Sequenced by immunoSEQ multiplex PCR; TCRdb stores in-frame clones only, minus some. Of about 9,300 clones detected, 25% to 30% appear once; the ten largest clones hold about 20%. Germline V gives CDR1 SGDLS, CDR2 YYNGEE. There are 16 residues in the CDR3. V was pared by 1 base and J by 4 bases, with 14 bases between. Documented treatment: randomized to nivolumab then ipilimumab (arm A) or the reverse (arm B). No patient had prior DNA-damaging chemotherapy. This TCR came from a human donor with melanoma. The source was tumor tissue (inferred from file names), collected from a patient given nivolumab and ipilimumab in sequence. The chain recombines TRBV9 with TRBJ1-4; no reliable D call. CDR3 sequence: CASSVTNGALNEKLFF. CDR3 coding DNA: TGTGCCAGCAGCGTAACGAATGGAGCGCTTAATGAAAAACTGTTTTTT. Full variable domain (rest looked up from reference TRBV9 and TRBJ1-4): DSGVTQTPKHLITATGQRVTLRCSPRSGDLSVYWYQQSLDQGLQFLIQYYNGEERAKGNILERFSAQQFPDLHSELNLSSLELGDSALYFCASSVTNGALNEKLFFGSGTQLSVL.